The 2 T cell receptor beta chains presented below share a single source sample, sequenced in a study of T cells in Graves' hyperthyroidism and ophthalmopathy. What was amplified from RNA transcripts were TCR beta CDR3 regions. Researchers ran a first-round RT-PCR on the TCR CDR3 using the HTBI primer set. TCRdb recomputed calls from the multiplex PCR reads with MiXCR, one row per CDR3 protein. This table has over 500,000 distinct CDR3 sequences, around 50% appearing once. Sequenced: peripheral blood or thyroid tissue (not recorded which). The source of these receptors is an adult woman with Graves' disease, either hyperthyroidism or ophthalmopathy (not recorded which).

Ten or more counts support this clonotype. This chain connects TRBV15 to TRBJ1-4, with a possible D match to TRBD1 (6 bases). This CDR3 spans 15 amino acids. The germline V gene encodes CDR1 LNHNV and CDR2 YYDKDF (reference sequence). V was pared by 4 bases and J by 8 bases, with 17 bases between. CDR3 coding DNA: TGTGCCACCAGCACACCGGCCGGGGGCGCGGAAAAACTGTTTTTT. This encodes CATSTPAGGAEKLFF.

This clonotype has only a few counts. V and J are TRBV7-9 and TRBJ1-1; tentative D call: TRBD1 (5 bases). Looked up from germline, CDR1 is SEHNR and CDR2 is FQNEAQ (reference sequence). V lost 4 bases and J lost 0, with 9 bases in between. This CDR3 has 14 residues. The chain's CDR3 is CASSSDIMNTEAFF. The CDR3 coding sequence is TGTGCCAGCAGCTCGGACATCATGAACACTGAAGCTTTCTTT.